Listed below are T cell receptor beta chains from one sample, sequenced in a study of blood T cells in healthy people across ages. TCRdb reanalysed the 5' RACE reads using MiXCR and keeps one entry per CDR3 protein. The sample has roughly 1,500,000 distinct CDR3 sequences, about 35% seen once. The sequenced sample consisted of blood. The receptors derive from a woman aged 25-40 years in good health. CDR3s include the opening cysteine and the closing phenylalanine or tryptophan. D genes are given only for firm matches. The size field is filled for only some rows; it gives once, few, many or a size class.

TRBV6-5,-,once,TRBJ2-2,CASRPMSITGELFF,TGTGCCAGCAGACCGATGAGCATCACCGGGGAGCTGTTTTTT
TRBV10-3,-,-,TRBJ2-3,CAISESGDPEVHTQYF,TGTGCCATCAGTGAGTCTGGGGATCCCGAGGTGCATACGCAGTATTTT
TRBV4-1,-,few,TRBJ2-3,CASSQAGVGLSQTDTQYF,TGCGCCAGCAGCCAAGCGGGGGTAGGGTTGTCTCAAACAGATACGCAGTATTTT
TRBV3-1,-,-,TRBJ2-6,CASSQDPGTIPGANVLTF,TGTGCCAGCAGCCAAGACCCCGGGACAATCCCTGGGGCCAACGTCCTGACTTTC
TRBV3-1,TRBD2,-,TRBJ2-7,CASSQGGGAGPYEQYF,TGTGCCAGCAGCCAAGGCGGGGGAGCGGGGCCCTACGAGCAGTACTTC
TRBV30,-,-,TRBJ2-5,CAWSVEGKETQYF,TGTGCCTGGAGTGTAGAAGGGAAAGAGACCCAGTACTTC
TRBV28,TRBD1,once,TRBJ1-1,CASSLPGGTAFF,TGTGCCAGCAGTCTCCCAGGGGGCACAGCTTTCTTT
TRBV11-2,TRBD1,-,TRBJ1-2,CASSNAGTVNGYTF,TGTGCCAGCAGTAACGCCGGGACAGTAAATGGCTACACCTTC
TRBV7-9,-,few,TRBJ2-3,CASSLGQGSSADTQYF,TGTGCCAGCAGCTTGGGGCAGGGATCGTCGGCAGATACGCAGTATTTT
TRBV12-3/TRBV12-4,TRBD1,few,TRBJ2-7,CASSTDRARQYF,TGTGCCAGCAGCACGGACAGGGCCCGACAGTACTTC
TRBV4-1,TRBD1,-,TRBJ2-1,CASNHLQGILYNEQFF,TGCGCCAGCAACCACCTACAGGGGATACTTTACAATGAGCAGTTCTTC
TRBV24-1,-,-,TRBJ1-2,CATSDADTSDGYTF,TGTGCCACCAGTGATGCGGACACTTCAGACGGCTACACCTTC
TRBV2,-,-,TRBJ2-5,CASGQNNEQYF,TGTGCCAGCGGACAAAACAATGAGCAGTACTTC
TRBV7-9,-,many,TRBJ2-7,CASSFQTYEQYF,TGTGCCAGCAGCTTCCAAACCTACGAGCAGTACTTC
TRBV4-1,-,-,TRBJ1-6,CASSQRGDRSSPLHF,TGCGCCAGCAGCCAACGGGGCGATAGGAGTTCGCCCCTCCACTTT
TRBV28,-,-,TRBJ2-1,CASSLSHGGSYNEQFF,TGTGCCAGCAGTTTATCCCACGGGGGCTCCTACAATGAGCAGTTCTTC
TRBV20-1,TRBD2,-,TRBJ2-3,CSARAGGTSAPQYF,TGCAGTGCTAGGGCTGGAGGGACTAGCGCCCCGCAGTATTTT
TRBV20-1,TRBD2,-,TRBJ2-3,CSARAIAGGDTQYF,TGCAGTGCTAGAGCAATAGCGGGAGGGGATACGCAGTATTTT
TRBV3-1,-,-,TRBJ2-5,CASSQGLPTLEETQYF,TGTGCCAGCAGCCAGGGGTTACCTACTTTGGAAGAGACCCAGTACTTC
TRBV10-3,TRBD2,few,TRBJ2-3,CATSRLADTDTQYF,TGTGCCACCTCGCGACTAGCGGACACAGATACGCAGTATTTT
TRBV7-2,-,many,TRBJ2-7,CASSLDFRPSNEQYF,TGTGCCAGCAGCTTAGACTTCCGACCCTCTAACGAGCAGTACTTC
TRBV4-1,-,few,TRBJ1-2,CASSQVGGRNYGYTF,TGCGCCAGCAGCCAAGTCGGGGGGCGAAACTATGGCTACACCTTC
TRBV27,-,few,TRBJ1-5,CASSSRTSRGGNQPQHF,TGTGCCAGCAGTTCTCGGACATCTAGAGGCGGCAATCAGCCCCAGCATTTT
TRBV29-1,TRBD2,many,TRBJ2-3,CSVEGLAESTDTQYF,TGCAGCGTTGAGGGACTAGCGGAAAGCACAGATACGCAGTATTTT
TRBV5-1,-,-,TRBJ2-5,CASSLERTRYF,TGCGCCAGCAGCTTGGAAAGGACCCGGTACTTC
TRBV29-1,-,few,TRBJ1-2,CSVPGGSRGYTF,TGCAGCGTCCCGGGGGGATCTCGTGGCTACACCTTC
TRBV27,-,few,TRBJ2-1,CASSFSTPYNEQFF,TGTGCCAGCAGTTTCTCAACCCCATACAATGAGCAGTTCTTC
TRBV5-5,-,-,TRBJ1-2,CASSLEAGQGYTF,TGTGCCAGCAGCTTGGAAGCGGGTCAGGGCTACACCTTC
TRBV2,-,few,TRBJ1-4,CARGAYNGEKLFF,TGTGCCAGAGGTGCCTACAACGGGGAAAAACTGTTTTTT
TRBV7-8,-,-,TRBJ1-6,CASSLEFWVPSPLHF,TGTGCCAGCAGCTTAGAGTTCTGGGTACCCTCACCCCTCCACTTT
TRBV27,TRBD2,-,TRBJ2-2,CASSWLAGAGELFF,TGTGCCAGCAGCTGGCTAGCGGGAGCCGGGGAGCTGTTTTTT
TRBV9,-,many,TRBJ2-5,CASSPSPGQIQETQYF,TGTGCCAGCAGCCCTTCCCCCGGACAGATACAAGAGACCCAGTACTTC
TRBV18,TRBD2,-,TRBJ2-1,CASSPGPRRGENEQFF,TGTGCCAGCTCACCAGGGCCTCGGCGGGGGGAGAATGAGCAGTTCTTC
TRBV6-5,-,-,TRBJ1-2,CASSYERGVLGVYGYTF,TGTGCCAGCAGTTACGAAAGGGGTGTCCTCGGGGTCTATGGCTACACCTTC
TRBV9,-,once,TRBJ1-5,CASSVGPSGQPQHF,TGTGCCAGCAGCGTAGGGCCTTCGGGTCAGCCCCAGCATTTT
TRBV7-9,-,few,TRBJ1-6,CASSSGTKNSPLHF,TGTGCCAGCAGTTCCGGGACGAAGAATTCACCCCTCCACTTT